The clone carrying this TCR beta chain occurred a few times. Antigen specificity is unknown. Germline trimming cut 4 bases from V and 3 bases from J; bases unmatched to any gene: 10. CDR3 size: 18 residues. Per germline, CDR1 SEHNR and CDR2 FQNEAQ (reference sequence). This sample was taken from a study of molecular identifiers for immune sequencing clone quantification. Naive CD8 sequencing libraries were generated from around 18,000 to 910,000 sorted cells, with 10%, 30% or 50% RNA as input. Sorting captured naive CD8 T cells as CD8+CD4-CCR7+CD45RA+. TCRdb re-analysed the PCR reads in MiXCR, keeping a single row per CDR3 protein. The sample lists around 460,000 distinct CDR3 sequences; 20% to 25% were seen once. Study-wide points: Same-barcode identical TCR molecules could make highly expanded clones look smaller than they are. The study found clones above 20 RNA copies held over 98% of effector molecules and under 1% in naive cells.

Sequencing was performed on naive CD8+ T cells from blood, with Jurkat cell RNA spiked in. As for subset: FACS-sorted CD8+CD4-CCR7+CD45RA+ naive T cells. The receptor comes from a human donor in good health. Some libraries in this study had Jurkat cell RNA spiked in. The chain links TRBV7-9 to TRBJ2-2; TRBD1 aligns across 11 bases. The CDR3: CASSSTVPGQGDTGELFF. The CDR3 DNA sequence: TGTGCCAGCAGCTCAACTGTACCGGGACAGGGGGACACCGGGGAGCTGTTTTTT.